Included here is one T cell receptor beta chain sequence, with context. These data belong to a study of technical replicates of blood from a few donors. The protocol was immunoSEQ multiplex PCR, while the TCRdb copy is restricted to in-frame clones and leaves out a portion. The sample carries under 95,000 clones, 95% recorded once. V lost 5 bases and J lost 0, with 17 bases in between. CDR1 is LNHDA, CDR2 SQIVND, per germline (reference sequence). This CDR3 region has 17 residues. V and J are TRBV19 and TRBJ1-5, with unresolved D. The sequence was obtained from a human donor in good health. Sequencing was performed on T cells isolated from PBMCs. CDR3 coding DNA: TGTGCCAGTAGTCCCCCCTCGGGGAGATATAGCAATCAGCCCCAGCATTTT. Translating it yields CASSPPSGRYSNQPQHF.